One sample yielded the 16 T cell receptor beta chains listed below, sequenced in a study of spatial heterogeneity in lung cancer (dated by TCRdb to between 2018 and 2021). The library relied on 5' RACE. TCRdb shows the sequencer as NextSeq 500. TCRdb handled the public reads itself, with Q25 trimming in fastp and clone calling in MiXCR, and kept productive beta chains. Every CDR3 protein is listed once, alongside the most common genes and DNA of its rows. This sample is represented by 89,000 or so distinct CDR3 sequences; approximately 20% of them were singletons. The ten biggest clones cover roughly 5.6% of the sample. Taken with the paper, the label for time point translates to: sample taken at primary tumor resection. For TCR sequencing, whole RNA was extracted from tumor and nontumor lung tissue, or from cryopreserved PBMC samples, and no cell sorting was done. Source: PBMCs, taken at surgery. The receptors stem from a male donor with early-stage non-small cell lung cancer.

This clonotype was found many times. V is TRBV7-9 and J is TRBJ2-1, with D hard to call. CDR1 is SEHNR and CDR2 is FQNEAQ in the germline V gene (reference sequence). V was clipped by 3 bases and J by 5 bases, with 5 bases between them. This CDR3 spans 12 amino acids. In DNA form, the CDR3 reads TGTGCCAGCAGCTTTACGGACAATGAGCAGTTCTTC. It encodes CASSFTDNEQFF.

The chain has TRBV7-9 and TRBJ1-1; 9 positions match TRBD1. The V gene's germline CDR1 is SEHNR and CDR2 FQNEAQ (reference sequence). The CDR3 is made up of 14 amino acids. V gave up 7 bases and J gave up 5 bases; unmatched junction bases: 8. The CDR3 loop reads CASTGRTGVTEAFF. The DNA of the CDR3 is TGTGCCAGCACAGGACGGACAGGGGTGACTGAAGCTTTCTTT.

This clonotype was counted many times. The junction and the germline gene differ at one end; a read error may be behind it. This chain links TRBV19 with TRBJ2-3; no firm D call. Germline loops: CDR1 LNHDA, CDR2 SQIVND (reference sequence). The length of the CDR3 is 13 residues. The CDR3 region has the DNA TGTGCCAGTAGTTTAGACAACACAGATACGCAGTATTTT. Translated, it gives CASSLDNTDTQYF.

This clonotype has more than one count but fewer than ten. The genes are TRBV20-1 and TRBJ2-2; D gene unclear. The CDR3 extends over 12 amino acids. The germline gives CDR1 DFQATT, CDR2 SNEGSKA (reference sequence). Trimming stripped 4 bases from V and 3 bases from J, with 6 bases between. Here the CDR3 DNA reads TGCAGTGCTACAAGGGACACCGGGGAGCTGTTTTTT. Its protein is CSATRDTGELFF.

This clonotype occurred many times. The rearrangement joins TRBV3-1 to TRBJ1-6; 7 bases are shared with TRBD1. The J segment lost 9 bases and the V segment lost 4 bases, leaving 12 bases of the junction unmatched. The CDR3 has 16 residues. Per the germline V gene, CDR1 is LGHDT and CDR2 is YNNKEL (reference sequence). The CDR3 DNA is TGTGCCAGCAGCCGAACATCGGGACAGTTAGGTTCACCCCTCCACTTT. Protein: CASSRTSGQLGSPLHF. The whole variable domain, remainder taken from reference TRBV3-1 and TRBJ1-6, is DTAVSQTPKYLVTQMGNDKSIKCEQNLGHDTMYWYKQDSKKFLKIMFSYNNKELIINETVPNRFSPKSPDKAHLNLHINSLELGDSAVYFCASSRTSGQLGSPLHFGNGTRLTVT.

V and J are TRBV7-6 and TRBJ2-5; 7 bases are a match to TRBD1. Germline-derived CDR1 and CDR2 are SGHVS and FNYEAQ. CDR3 length: 14 amino acids. V trimming: 3 bases; J trimming: 5 bases; junction bases outside the gene matches: 6. The CDR3 loop reads CASSFYRGEETQYF. For the CDR3, the DNA is TGTGCCAGCAGCTTTTACAGGGGAGAGGAGACCCAGTACTTC.

This clonotype has only a few counts. The chain couples TRBV12-3 or TRBV12-4 to TRBJ1-1, with 7 bases that match TRBD1. The CDR3 has 17 residues. V gave up 6 bases and J gave up 1 base; unmatched junction bases: 14. This CDR3 reads CASRLPRQGPQNTEAFF. DNA of the CDR3: TGTGCCAGCAGACTCCCGAGACAGGGACCCCAGAACACTGAAGCTTTCTTT.

The CDR3 protein is CASSLARVNEQYF. The CDR3 nucleotides read TGTGCCAGCAGTTTAGCCAGGGTAAACGAGCAGTACTTC. This chain uses TRBV28 with TRBJ2-7; TRBD1 might be the D (5 bases). Germline CDR1 reads MDHEN; CDR2 reads SYDVKM. The CDR3 length is 13 residues. The germline V and J ends were trimmed by 2 bases and 5 bases, with 10 bases remaining between them.

The chain combines TRBV20-1 with TRBJ2-7; 9 nucleotides line up with TRBD1. Losses at the gene ends were 1 base for V and 5 bases for J; bases not matched to a gene: 6. The CDR3 length is 14 residues. CDR1 is DFQATT and CDR2 is SNEGSKA in the germline V gene (reference sequence). CDR3 sequence (DNA): TGCAGTGCTAGAGGTGCGGGACAGGGAAACGAGCAGTACTTC. This codes for CSARGAGQGNEQYF.

J is TRBJ1-1 and V is TRBV7-8; D gene ambiguous. The CDR3 spans 11 residues. Trimming left V 1 base short and J 8 bases short, with 5 bases between. CDR1 is SGHVS and CDR2 is FQNEAQ in the germline V gene. The DNA of the CDR3 is TGTGCCAGCAGCTTAGTTATGGAAGCTTTCTTT. This encodes CASSLVMEAFF. Complete variable domain (other parts from reference TRBV7-8 and TRBJ1-1): GAGVSQSPRYKVAKRGQDVALRCDPISGHVSLFWYQQALGQGPEFLTYFQNEAQLDKSGLPSDRFFAERPEGSVSTLKIQRTQQEDSAVYLCASSLVMEAFFGQGTRLTVV.

The V gene is TRBV5-4, the J gene TRBJ1-1; tentative D call: TRBD1 (6 bases). The CDR3 has 15 residues. Germline CDR1 reads SGHNT; CDR2 reads YYREEE (reference sequence). Trimming took off 4 bases at V and 1 base at J, with 14 bases between the two ends. The CDR3 region is CASSRREGGNTEAFF. Here the CDR3 DNA reads TGTGCCAGCAGCCGGAGGGAGGGGGGGAACACTGAAGCTTTCTTT.

The chain links TRBV11-2 to TRBJ1-1; no definite D call. The V end was cut by 1 base, the J end by 1 base, with 10 bases between. Germline V lookup: CDR1 SGHAT, CDR2 FQNNGV. The CDR3 spans 15 residues. The DNA of the CDR3 is TGTGCCAGCAGCTTAGGGGCGGGCCCGAACACTGAAGCTTTCTTT. Amino acid sequence: CASSLGAGPNTEAFF.

This clonotype was detected only a few times. One end of the junction is discordant with germline, which a read error may explain. V is TRBV7-7 and J is TRBJ2-3; TRBD2 might be the D (5 bases). The CDR3 runs 15 residues. The V gene's germline CDR1 is SSHAT and CDR2 FNYEAQ (reference sequence). CDR3 nucleotide sequence: TGTGCTAGCAGCTTAGCGCCGGATAGCACAGATACGCAGTATTTT. Translating it yields CASSLAPDSTDTQYF. Together with reference TRBV7-7 and TRBJ2-3, the CDR3 gives the full variable domain: GAGVSQSPRYKVTKRGQDVTLRCDPISSHATLYWYQQALGQGPEFLTYFNYEAQPDKSGLPSDRFSAERPEGSISTLTIQRTEQRDSAMYRCASSLAPDSTDTQYFGPGTRLTVL.

This rearrangement joins TRBV12-3 or TRBV12-4 to TRBJ1-4; 8 nucleotides align to TRBD1. The CDR3 has 14 residues. V shed 5 bases and J 6 bases; nucleotides not matched to a gene: 5. CDR3: CASSKQTGDEKLFF. Here the CDR3 DNA reads TGTGCCAGCAGTAAACAGACAGGGGATGAAAAACTGTTTTTT.

The chain employs TRBV29-1 and TRBJ2-7, with a possible D match to TRBD2 (6 bases). Germline V lookup: CDR1 SQVTM, CDR2 ANQGSEA. V was shortened by 4 bases and J by 4 bases, with 14 bases between the two germline ends. This CDR3 is 13 amino acids long. The CDR3 here is CSVGLATQYEQYF. Here the CDR3 DNA reads TGCAGCGTTGGTCTAGCGACACAATACGAGCAGTACTTC.

As DNA, the CDR3 is TGTGCCAGCAGCCCCCTAGAGTGGCGTGGCTACACCTTC. This translates into CASSPLEWRGYTF. This rearrangement joins TRBV7-9 to TRBJ1-2; unclear D gene. From germline, CDR1 is SEHNR and CDR2 FQNEAQ (reference sequence). Between the trimmed V and J ends, which lost 5 bases and 7 bases, there was a span of 14 bases. The CDR3 is 13 amino acids.